This T cell receptor (beta chain) was profiled in a study of blood T cells in healthy people across ages. Only a few counts were recorded for this clonotype. Its specificity is not known. Germline lookup yields CDR1 LGHDT and CDR2 YNNKEL (reference sequence). The CDR3 contains 14 residues. J gave up 1 base and V 4 bases, and 2 bases lay outside the gene matches. Study-wide points: When set beside aged donors, long-lived donors presented more naive CD4+ cells and higher diversity. Investigators viewed diversity estimates from one million T cells as underestimates, the study reported.

Then a second PCR, running roughly 7 to 11 cycles, was carried out with a sample-barcoded 5' primer and a J-beta primer mix. Template switching added a 12-random-nucleotide identifier to every cDNA molecule. In TCRdb, the 5' RACE reads were re-called with MiXCR into one record per CDR3 protein. The sample records about 800,000 distinct CDR3 sequences, roughly 64% being singletons. The clonotype originates from a man aged 25-45 years in good health. The V gene is TRBV3-1, the J gene TRBJ1-1, with TRBD1 identical over 8 bases. Sequenced input: blood. CDR3 in amino acids: CASSPGQGNTEAFF. The CDR3 coding sequence is TGTGCCAGCAGCCCCGGACAGGGGAACACTGAAGCTTTCTTT.